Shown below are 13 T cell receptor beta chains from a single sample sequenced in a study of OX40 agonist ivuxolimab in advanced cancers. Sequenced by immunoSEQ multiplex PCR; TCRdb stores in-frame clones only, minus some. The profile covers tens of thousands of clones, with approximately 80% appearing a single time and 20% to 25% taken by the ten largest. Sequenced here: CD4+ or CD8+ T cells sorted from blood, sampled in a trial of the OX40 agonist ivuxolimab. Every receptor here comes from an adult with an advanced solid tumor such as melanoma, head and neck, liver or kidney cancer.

CDR3 in DNA: TGTGCCAGCAGTTTAAGGAGCACTTATCAGCCCCAGCATTTT. Protein product: CASSLRSTYQPQHF. The V and J genes are TRBV28 and TRBJ1-5; D gene unclear. CDR1 is MDHEN and CDR2 is SYDVKM in the germline V gene. V lost 2 bases and J 5 bases, leaving 10 bases between the germline ends. The CDR3 contains 14 residues.

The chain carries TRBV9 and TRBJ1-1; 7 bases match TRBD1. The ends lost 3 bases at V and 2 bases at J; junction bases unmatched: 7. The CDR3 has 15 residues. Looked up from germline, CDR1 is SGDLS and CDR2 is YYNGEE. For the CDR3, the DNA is TGTGCCAGCAGCGCATCCGGGACAGCCAACACTGAAGCTTTCTTT. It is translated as CASSASGTANTEAFF. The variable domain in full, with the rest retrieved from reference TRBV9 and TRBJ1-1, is DSGVTQTPKHLITATGQRVTLRCSPRSGDLSVYWYQQSLDQGLQFLIQYYNGEERAKGNILERFSAQQFPDLHSELNLSSLELGDSALYFCASSASGTANTEAFFGQGTRLTVV.

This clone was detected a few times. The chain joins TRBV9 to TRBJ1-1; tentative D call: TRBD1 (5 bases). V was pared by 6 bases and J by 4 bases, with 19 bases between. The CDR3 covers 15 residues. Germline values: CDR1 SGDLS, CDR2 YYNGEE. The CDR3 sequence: CASTLSGLGVTEAFF. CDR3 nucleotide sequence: TGTGCCAGCACTCTAAGTGGGTTGGGGGTCACTGAAGCTTTCTTT.

The CDR3 sequence: CASSPGQLTDTQYF. CDR3 coding DNA: TGTGCCAGCAGTCCGGGACAGCTCACAGATACGCAGTATTTT. V is TRBV27 and J is TRBJ2-3; 7 bases are shared with TRBD1. The CDR3 length is 14 residues. From germline, CDR1 is MNHEY and CDR2 SMNVEV (reference sequence). With V trimmed by 5 bases and J by 2 bases, 4 bases remained unmatched.

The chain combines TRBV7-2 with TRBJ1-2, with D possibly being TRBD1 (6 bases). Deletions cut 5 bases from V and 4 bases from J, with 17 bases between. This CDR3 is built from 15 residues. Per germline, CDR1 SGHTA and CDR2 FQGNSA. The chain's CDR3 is CASSQGGARGYGYTF. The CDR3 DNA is TGTGCCAGCAGCCAAGGGGGGGCGCGAGGCTATGGCTACACCTTC.

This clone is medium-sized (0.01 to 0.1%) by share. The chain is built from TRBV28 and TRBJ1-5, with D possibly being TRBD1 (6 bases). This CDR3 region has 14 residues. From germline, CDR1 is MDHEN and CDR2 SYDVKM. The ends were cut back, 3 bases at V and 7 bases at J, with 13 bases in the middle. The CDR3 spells CASSFGRGGQPQHF. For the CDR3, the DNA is TGTGCCAGCAGTTTCGGACGAGGGGGGCAGCCCCAGCATTTT.

This CDR3 is CASSQERQGLSTDTQYF. CDR3 coding DNA: TGCGCCAGCAGCCAAGAAAGGCAGGGCCTCAGCACAGATACGCAGTATTTT. The chain is built from TRBV4-1 and TRBJ2-3, with D perhaps TRBD1 (5 bases). Per germline, CDR1 MGHRA and CDR2 YSYEKL. Deletions cut 0 bases from V and 0 bases from J, with 13 bases between. This CDR3 has 17 amino acids.

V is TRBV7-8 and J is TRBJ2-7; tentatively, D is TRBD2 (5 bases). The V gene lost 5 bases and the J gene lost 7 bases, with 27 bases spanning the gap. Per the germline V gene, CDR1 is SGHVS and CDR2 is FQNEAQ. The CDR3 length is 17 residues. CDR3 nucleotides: TGTGCCAGCAGCCAAAAACCAACTCCGGGCTCAACGGGGGAGCAGTACTTC. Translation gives CASSQKPTPGSTGEQYF.

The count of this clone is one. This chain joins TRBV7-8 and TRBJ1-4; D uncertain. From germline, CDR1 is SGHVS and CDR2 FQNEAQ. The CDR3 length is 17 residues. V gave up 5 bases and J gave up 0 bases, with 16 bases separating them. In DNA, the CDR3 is TGTGCCAGCAGCCTTCGCTTGACAACTGCAACTAATGAAAAACTGTTTTTT. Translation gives CASSLRLTTATNEKLFF.

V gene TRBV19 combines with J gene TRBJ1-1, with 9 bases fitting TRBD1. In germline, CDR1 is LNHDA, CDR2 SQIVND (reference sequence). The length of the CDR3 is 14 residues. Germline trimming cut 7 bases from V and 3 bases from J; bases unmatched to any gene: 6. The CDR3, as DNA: TGTGCCAGTACCCTACAGGGGGCGGACACTGAAGCTTTCTTT. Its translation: CASTLQGADTEAFF.

CDR3 bases: TGTGCCTGGGGGAGAGAATCGTCGGATACGCAGTATTTT. Protein sequence: CAWGRESSDTQYF. This chain joins TRBV30 and TRBJ2-3; D perhaps matches TRBD2 (5 bases). Trimming took 5 bases from V and 6 from J, leaving 15 bases between them. The length of the CDR3 is 13 residues. The V gene's germline CDR1 is GTSNPN and CDR2 SVGIG (reference sequence).

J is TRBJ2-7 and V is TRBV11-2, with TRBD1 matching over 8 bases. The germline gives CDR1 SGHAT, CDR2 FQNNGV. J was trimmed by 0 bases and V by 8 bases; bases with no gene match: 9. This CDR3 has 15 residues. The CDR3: CASLPGGPFSYEQYF. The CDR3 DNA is TGTGCCAGCCTACCAGGGGGCCCCTTCTCCTACGAGCAGTACTTC.

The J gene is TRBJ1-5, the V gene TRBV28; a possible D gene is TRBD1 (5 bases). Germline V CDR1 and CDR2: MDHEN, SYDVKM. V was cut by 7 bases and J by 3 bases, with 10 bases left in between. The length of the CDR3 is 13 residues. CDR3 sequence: CASNWGPNQPQHF. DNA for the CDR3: TGTGCCAGCAACTGGGGACCCAATCAGCCCCAGCATTTT.